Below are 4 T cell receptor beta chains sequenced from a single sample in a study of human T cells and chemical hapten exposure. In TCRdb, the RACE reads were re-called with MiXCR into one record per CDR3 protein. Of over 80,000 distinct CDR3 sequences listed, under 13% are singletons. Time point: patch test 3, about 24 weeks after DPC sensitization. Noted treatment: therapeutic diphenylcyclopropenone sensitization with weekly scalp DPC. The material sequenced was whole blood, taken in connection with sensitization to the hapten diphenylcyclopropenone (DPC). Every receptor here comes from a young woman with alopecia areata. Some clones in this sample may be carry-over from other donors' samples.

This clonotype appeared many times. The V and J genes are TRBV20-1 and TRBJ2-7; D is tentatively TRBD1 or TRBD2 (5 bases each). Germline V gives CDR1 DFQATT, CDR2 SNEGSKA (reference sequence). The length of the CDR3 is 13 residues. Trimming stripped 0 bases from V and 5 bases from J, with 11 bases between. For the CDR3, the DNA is TGCAGTGCTAGAGATTTCGGGGCGGACGAGCAGTACTTC. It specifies CSARDFGADEQYF.

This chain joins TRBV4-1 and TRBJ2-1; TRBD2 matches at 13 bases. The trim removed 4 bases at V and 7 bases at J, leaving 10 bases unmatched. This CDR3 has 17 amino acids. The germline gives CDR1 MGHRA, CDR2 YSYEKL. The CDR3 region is CASSRRTSGSSVNEQFF. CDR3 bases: TGCGCCAGCAGCCGGCGGACTAGCGGGAGTTCGGTTAATGAGCAGTTCTTC.

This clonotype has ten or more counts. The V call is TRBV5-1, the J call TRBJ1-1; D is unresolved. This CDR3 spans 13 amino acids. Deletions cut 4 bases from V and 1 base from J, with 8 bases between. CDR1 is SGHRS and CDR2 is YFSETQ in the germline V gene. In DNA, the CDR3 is TGCGCCAGCAGCAATCGACAGAACACTGAAGCTTTCTTT. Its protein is CASSNRQNTEAFF.

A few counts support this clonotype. CDR3 sequence reads: CASSFFPSPLHF. The CDR3 DNA reads as TGTGCCAGCAGTTTTTTCCCTTCACCCCTCCACTTT. V is TRBV12-3 or TRBV12-4 and J is TRBJ1-6; no clear D gene. The CDR3 consists of 12 residues. Trimming removed 3 bases at V and 9 bases at J, with 6 bases between.